One and the same sample provided the 28 T cell receptor beta chains below, sequenced in a study of PD-L1 blockade in urothelial cancer. Regarding time point: pretreatment peripheral blood. Sequencing used immunoSEQ multiplex PCR; TCRdb keeps in-frame clones, though not all of them. The sample contains approximately 86,000 clones, approximately 86% of which appear only once. Sequencing used PBMCs, obtained around atezolizumab (anti-PD-L1) treatment. These receptors were taken from a man aged 40-50 years with urothelial cancer.

This chain uses TRBV2 with TRBJ1-1; 8 bases match TRBD1. Germline trimming cut 8 bases from V and 6 bases from J; bases unmatched to any gene: 17. The length of the CDR3 is 16 residues. Germline V gene lookup returns CDR1 SNHLY and CDR2 FYNNEI. CDR3 DNA sequence: TGTGCCAGCGGAGAGGGCCAGAGAGTCAGGGGGCCTGAAGCTTTCTTT. As protein: CASGEGQRVRGPEAFF.

This clone has only one observation. The genes are TRBV20-1 and TRBJ2-1; D is unresolved. Trimming stripped 3 bases from V and 5 bases from J, with 5 bases between. The CDR3 extends over 11 amino acids. Germline CDR1 and CDR2: DFQATT and SNEGSKA (reference sequence). The DNA for the CDR3 is TGCAGTGCTAGGTCGGACAATGAGCAGTTCTTC. This codes for CSARSDNEQFF.

V usage is TRBV6-1 and J usage is TRBJ2-6; D might be TRBD1 (5 bases). The CDR3 runs to 14 residues. Trimming removed 6 bases at V and 4 bases at J, with 10 bases between. In germline, CDR1 is MNHNS, CDR2 SASEGT. The CDR3 DNA is TGTGCCAGCAGCCCCTGGGGCGGGGCCAACGTCCTGACTTTC. Amino acid sequence: CASSPWGGANVLTF.

The chain is built from TRBV11-2 and TRBJ2-7; 11 nucleotides line up with TRBD2. Germline CDR1 and CDR2: SGHAT and FQNNGV. The V segment lost 5 bases and the J segment 6 bases; nucleotides outside the gene matches: 12. CDR3 length equals 16 residues. CDR3 sequence: CASSPISGLAGIEQYF. The CDR3, as DNA: TGTGCCAGCAGCCCAATATCCGGACTAGCGGGCATCGAGCAGTACTTC. Using reference TRBV11-2 and TRBJ2-7 for the parts outside the CDR3, the full variable domain is EAGVAQSPRYKIIEKRQSVAFWCNPISGHATLYWYQQILGQGPKLLIQFQNNGVVDDSQLPKDRFSAERLKGVDSTLKIQPAKLEDSAVYLCASSPISGLAGIEQYFGPGTRLTVT.

The chain employs TRBV4-1 and TRBJ1-1; 9 nucleotides align to TRBD1. The germline V gene has CDR1 MGHRA and CDR2 YSYEKL. V gave up 4 bases and J gave up 3 bases; unmatched junction bases: 3. The CDR3 covers 14 residues. The CDR3 coding sequence is TGCGCCAGCAGCCGTACAGGGGGCGACACTGAAGCTTTCTTT. Its protein is CASSRTGGDTEAFF.

V usage is TRBV6-1 and J usage is TRBJ2-3; D uncertain. The germline gives CDR1 MNHNS, CDR2 SASEGT. V lost 6 bases, J lost 0 bases, and 7 bases lay in between. This CDR3 has 13 amino acids. The CDR3 region is CASSLTSTDTQYF. In DNA form, the CDR3 reads TGTGCCAGCAGCCTAACTAGCACAGATACGCAGTATTTT.

The chain combines TRBV9 with TRBJ2-1; 8 nucleotides match TRBD2. CDR3 size: 18 residues. Per germline, CDR1 SGDLS and CDR2 YYNGEE. After removal of 3 bases from V and 6 bases from J, the junction contained 17 bases not matched to a gene. The CDR3 bases are TGTGCCAGCAGCGCCCGCGGACGGGGGGGAGGCTGGACCAATGAGCAGTTCTTC. Protein: CASSARGRGGGWTNEQFF.

CDR3 residues: CASSLDRGPYEQYF. For the CDR3, the DNA is TGTGCCAGCAGCCTCGACAGGGGCCCCTACGAGCAGTACTTC. The chain links TRBV5-6 to TRBJ2-7, with 8 nucleotides matching TRBD1. Germline CDR1 SGHDT, CDR2 YYEEEE. The CDR3 spans 14 residues. J gave up 2 bases and V 4 bases, and 5 bases lay outside the gene matches.

J is TRBJ2-2 and V is TRBV29-1; 11 bases agree with TRBD2. The CDR3 runs to 16 residues. Trimming at V came to 7 bases and at J to 1 base, leaving 8 bases not matched to a gene. Germline CDR1 and CDR2: SQVTM and ANQGSEA. The CDR3 DNA follows: TGCAGCGCCTTAGCGGGAGGGCTTTGGAACACCGGGGAGCTGTTTTTT. Translating gives CSALAGGLWNTGELFF.

V and J are TRBV29-1 and TRBJ2-3; 8 nucleotides align to TRBD2. The germline V gene encodes CDR1 SQVTM and CDR2 ANQGSEA. The V gene end was trimmed by 3 bases and the J gene end by 4 bases; junction bases not matched to a gene: 12. The CDR3 spans 16 residues. The CDR3 region has the DNA TGCAGCGTTGATGTATGGTCTAGCGGGTATTCAGATACGCAGTATTTT. Protein product: CSVDVWSSGYSDTQYF.

The rearrangement joins TRBV29-1 to TRBJ2-7, with TRBD2 as a possible D gene (5 bases). Between the trimmed V and J ends, which lost 5 bases and 3 bases, there was a span of 8 bases. The CDR3 consists of 11 residues. Germline CDR1 is SQVTM and CDR2 is ANQGSEA. This CDR3 reads CSVRAGYEQYF. DNA for the CDR3: TGCAGCGTTAGGGCGGGCTACGAGCAGTACTTC.

The rearrangement joins TRBV5-1 to TRBJ1-6; no clear D gene. V lost 4 bases and J 7 bases, leaving 9 bases between the germline ends. Germline values: CDR1 SGHRS, CDR2 YFSETQ. This CDR3 contains 13 residues. For the CDR3, the DNA is TGCGCCAGCAGCGCCGACAACAATTCACCCCTCCACTTT. Encoded protein: CASSADNNSPLHF.

The chain employs TRBV5-1 and TRBJ2-3; TRBD1 might be the D (5 bases). The germline CDR1 and CDR2 sequences are SGHRS and YFSETQ. The CDR3 has 13 residues. The ends were cut back, 5 bases at V and 4 bases at J, with 11 bases in the middle. CDR3 in amino acids: CASRGLGADTQYF. The CDR3 region has the DNA TGCGCCAGCAGGGGCCTAGGGGCAGATACGCAGTATTTT.

The chain has TRBV5-4 and TRBJ2-6, with a tentative D call TRBD1 (6 bases). V lost 6 bases and J lost 2, with 12 bases in between. This CDR3 comprises 15 residues. Germline CDR1 and CDR2: SGHNT and YYREEE (reference sequence). CDR3 protein: CASNHRDTGANVLTF. The CDR3 DNA reads as TGTGCCAGCAACCACCGGGACACTGGGGCCAACGTCCTGACTTTC.

The chain uses TRBV21-1 and TRBJ2-7; TRBD1 is the table's D call, not checked against the DNA. TRBV21-1 is annotated as a pseudogene. CDR3 length equals 13 residues. CDR3 bases: TGTGCCAGGTCTGGGACAGACTCCTACGAGCAGTACTTC. It specifies CARSGTDSYEQYF.

The chain joins TRBV27 to TRBJ2-2, with 9 bases aligning to TRBD2. CDR3 length: 16 amino acids. Germline CDR1 reads MNHEY; CDR2 reads SMNVEV (reference sequence). Losses at the gene ends were 3 bases for V and 2 bases for J; bases not matched to a gene: 4. CDR3 bases: TGTGCCAGCAGTTTTCTCCTAGCGGGAAACACCGGGGAGCTGTTTTTT. It encodes CASSFLLAGNTGELFF.

This clone was seen a single time. The chain combines TRBV5-1 with TRBJ1-3; D possibly corresponds to TRBD1 (5 bases). CDR1 SGHRS and CDR2 YFSETQ come from the germline V gene. This CDR3 is built from 14 residues. The V and J ends lost 4 bases and 2 bases respectively, with 10 bases between them. The CDR3 coding sequence is TGCGCCAGCAGCCTGGCAGGGACTGGAAACACCATATATTTT. Encoded protein: CASSLAGTGNTIYF. Based on the CDR3 plus reference TRBV5-1 and TRBJ1-3, the full variable domain is KAGVTQTPRYLIKTRGQQVTLSCSPISGHRSVSWYQQTPGQGLQFLFEYFSETQRNKGNFPGRFSGRQFSNSRSEMNVSTLELGDSALYLCASSLAGTGNTIYFGEGSWLTVV.

The chain joins TRBV28 to TRBJ2-7; the D is unclear. The germline V gene has CDR1 MDHEN and CDR2 SYDVKM. The CDR3 contains 11 residues. V dropped 6 bases and J dropped 3 bases, with 6 bases sitting between them. The DNA for the CDR3 is TGTGCCAGCAGACTTAACTACGAGCAGTACTTC. Amino acids: CASRLNYEQYF.

The J gene is TRBJ1-2, the V gene TRBV5-1; D not resolved. The CDR3 is 14 residues long. Trimming took 0 bases from V and 8 from J, leaving 14 bases between them. From germline, CDR1 is SGHRS and CDR2 YFSETQ. The CDR3 reads CASSLDGTQRGYTF. The CDR3 DNA reads TGCGCCAGCAGCTTGGACGGCACCCAGCGGGGCTACACCTTC.

J is TRBJ1-2 and V is TRBV6-6; D is undetermined. The V end lost 2 bases, the J end lost 4 bases, and 11 bases lay between the germline ends. Looked up from germline, CDR1 is MNHNY and CDR2 is SVGAGI (reference sequence). The CDR3 has 14 amino acids. Here the CDR3 reads CASSYEGMGYGYTF. The CDR3 nucleotides read TGTGCCAGCAGTTACGAGGGTATGGGCTATGGCTACACCTTC.

This rearrangement joins TRBV19 to TRBJ1-5; 7 positions match TRBD1. The germline V gene encodes CDR1 LNHDA and CDR2 SQIVND (reference sequence). This CDR3 is built from 13 residues. J was trimmed by 4 bases and V by 10 bases; bases with no gene match: 7. In DNA, the CDR3 is TGTGCCACCGCAGGGGGAGTAAATCAGCCCCAGCATTTT. Its protein is CATAGGVNQPQHF.

DNA of the CDR3: TGTGCCAGTACGGGGAACCCCCTCCCAACAGGGGCGCTAAGGCCCCAGCATTTT. This codes for CASTGNPLPTGALRPQHF. The V and J genes are TRBV19 and TRBJ1-5; 7 bases match TRBD1. Germline CDR1 and CDR2: LNHDA and SQIVND (reference sequence). This CDR3 region has 18 residues. V dropped 7 bases and J dropped 9; count of bases not matched to a gene: 24.

This chain links TRBV9 with TRBJ1-2; 7 bases align to TRBD1. Losses at the gene ends were 5 bases for V and 2 bases for J; bases not matched to a gene: 3. The CDR3 has 13 residues. The germline gives CDR1 SGDLS, CDR2 YYNGEE. CDR3 DNA sequence: TGTGCCAGCAGTGTGACAGGGAACTATGGCTACACCTTC. Translating it yields CASSVTGNYGYTF.

The genes are TRBV9 and TRBJ1-1; TRBD1 aligns across 8 bases. V lost 4 bases and J lost 9; bases outside the gene matches: 14. Germline-derived CDR1 and CDR2 are SGDLS and YYNGEE. This CDR3 is 15 amino acids long. As DNA, the CDR3 is TGTGCCAGCAGCCCCATCAGGGGGCTTCGACAACAAGCTTTCTTT. Translated: CASSPIRGLRQQAFF.

In this sample, this clone turned up a few times. The chain has TRBV18 and TRBJ1-1; no firm D call. V was pared by 3 bases and J by 2 bases, with 7 bases between. The germline V gene encodes CDR1 KGHSH and CDR2 LQKENI. The CDR3 has 13 amino acids. The CDR3 bases are TGTGCCAGCTCACCGACAAGAAACACTGAAGCTTTCTTT. This translates into CASSPTRNTEAFF.

J is TRBJ2-6 and V is TRBV9; 7 bases agree with TRBD1. The length of the CDR3 is 18 residues. Germline trimming cut 4 bases from V and 6 bases from J; bases unmatched to any gene: 16. Germline-derived CDR1 and CDR2 are SGDLS and YYNGEE. The CDR3 spells CASSSQGTVFLKANVLTF. The CDR3 DNA reads as TGTGCCAGCAGCTCGCAGGGGACAGTTTTTCTAAAGGCCAACGTCCTGACTTTC.

The gene calls are TRBV5-6 and TRBJ2-1; perhaps TRBD2 as D (6 bases). Per the germline V gene, CDR1 is SGHDT and CDR2 is YYEEEE. Trimming took 7 bases from V and 0 from J, leaving 11 bases between them. The CDR3 is 14 residues long. In DNA form, the CDR3 reads TGTGCCAGCTCCGAGGGAGGCTCCTACAATGAGCAGTTCTTC. This sequence encodes CASSEGGSYNEQFF.

This sequence joins TRBV27 and TRBJ2-2; D is possibly TRBD2 (5 bases). CDR1 is MNHEY, CDR2 SMNVEV, per germline (reference sequence). V lost 6 bases to trimming and J lost 6 bases, with 11 bases between them. This CDR3 spans 13 amino acids. The CDR3 spells CASRPGGAGELFF. The DNA of the CDR3 is TGTGCCAGCAGGCCAGGAGGTGCCGGGGAGCTGTTTTTT.